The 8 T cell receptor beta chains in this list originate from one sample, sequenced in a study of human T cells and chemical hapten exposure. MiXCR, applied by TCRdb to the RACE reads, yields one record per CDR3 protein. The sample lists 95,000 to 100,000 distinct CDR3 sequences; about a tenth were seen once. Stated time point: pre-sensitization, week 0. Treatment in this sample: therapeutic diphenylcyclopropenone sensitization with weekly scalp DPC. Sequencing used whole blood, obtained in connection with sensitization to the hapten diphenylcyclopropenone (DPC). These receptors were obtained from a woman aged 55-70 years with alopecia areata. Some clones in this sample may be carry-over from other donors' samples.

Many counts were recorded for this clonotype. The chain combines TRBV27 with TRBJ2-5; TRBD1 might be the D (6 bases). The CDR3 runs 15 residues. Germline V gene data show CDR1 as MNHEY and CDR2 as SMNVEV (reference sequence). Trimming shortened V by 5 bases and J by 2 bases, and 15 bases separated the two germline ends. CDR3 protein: CASSPRDKPQETQYF. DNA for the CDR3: TGTGCCAGCAGTCCCAGGGACAAACCTCAAGAGACCCAGTACTTC.

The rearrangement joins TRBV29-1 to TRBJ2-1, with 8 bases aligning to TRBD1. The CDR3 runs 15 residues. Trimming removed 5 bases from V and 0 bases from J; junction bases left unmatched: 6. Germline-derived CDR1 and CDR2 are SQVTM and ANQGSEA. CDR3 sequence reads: CSVSGQGSSYNEQFF. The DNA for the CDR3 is TGCAGCGTTTCCGGACAGGGTAGCTCCTACAATGAGCAGTTCTTC.

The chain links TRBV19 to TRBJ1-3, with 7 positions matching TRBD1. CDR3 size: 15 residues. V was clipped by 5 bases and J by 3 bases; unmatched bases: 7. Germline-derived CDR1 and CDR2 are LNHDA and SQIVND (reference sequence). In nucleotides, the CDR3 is TGTGCCAGTAGTGGGGACAGAGTCTTTGGAAACACCATATATTTT. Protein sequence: CASSGDRVFGNTIYF. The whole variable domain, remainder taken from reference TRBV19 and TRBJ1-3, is DGGITQSPKYLFRKEGQNVTLSCEQNLNHDAMYWYRQDPGQGLRLIYYSQIVNDFQKGDIAEGYSVSREKKESFPLTVTSAQKNPTAFYLCASSGDRVFGNTIYFGEGSWLTVV.

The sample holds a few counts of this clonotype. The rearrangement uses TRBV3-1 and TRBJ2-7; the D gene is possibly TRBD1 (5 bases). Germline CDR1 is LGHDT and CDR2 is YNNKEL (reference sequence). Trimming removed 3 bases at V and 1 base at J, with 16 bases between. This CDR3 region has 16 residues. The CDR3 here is CASSQAGQSPSYEQYF. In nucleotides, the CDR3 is TGTGCCAGCAGCCAGGCAGGGCAGTCTCCTTCCTACGAGCAGTACTTC.

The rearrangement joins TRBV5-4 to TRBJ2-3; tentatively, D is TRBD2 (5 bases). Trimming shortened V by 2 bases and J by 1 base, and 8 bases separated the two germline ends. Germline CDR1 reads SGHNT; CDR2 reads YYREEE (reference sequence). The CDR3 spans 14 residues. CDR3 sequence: CASSFDSGTDTQYF. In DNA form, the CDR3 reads TGTGCCAGCAGCTTTGATAGCGGCACAGATACGCAGTATTTT.

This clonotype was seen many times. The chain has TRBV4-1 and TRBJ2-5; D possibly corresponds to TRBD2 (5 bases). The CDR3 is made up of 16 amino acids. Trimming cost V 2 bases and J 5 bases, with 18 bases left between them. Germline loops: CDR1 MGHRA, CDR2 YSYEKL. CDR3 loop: CASSQRSTLPGETQYF. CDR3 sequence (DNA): TGCGCCAGCAGCCAACGAAGTACCCTACCGGGGGAGACCCAGTACTTC.

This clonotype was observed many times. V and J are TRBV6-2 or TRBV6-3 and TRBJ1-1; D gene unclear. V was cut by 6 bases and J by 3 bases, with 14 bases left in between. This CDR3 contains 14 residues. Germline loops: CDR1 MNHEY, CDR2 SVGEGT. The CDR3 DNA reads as TGTGCCAGCAGGATCGGTCGGTGGGACACTGAAGCTTTCTTT. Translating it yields CASRIGRWDTEAFF.

The CDR3 loop reads CASSEESGGYEQYF. In DNA, the CDR3 is TGTGCCAGCAGTGAAGAAAGCGGGGGCTACGAGCAGTACTTC. This chain uses TRBV6-1 with TRBJ2-7; TRBD2 matches at 8 bases. V gave up 1 base and J gave up 3 bases; unmatched junction bases: 2. CDR3 length: 14 residues. Germline V gene sequence: CDR1 MNHNS, CDR2 SASEGT.